The table lists the clone carrying this TCR beta chain with a few counts. This record belongs to a study of response to subunit inactivated influenza vaccine. TCRdb re-analysed the RT-PCR reads in MiXCR, keeping a single row per CDR3 protein. The sample yields some 540,000 distinct CDR3 sequences, around 25% seen once. CDR3 length: 14 residues. The germline V gene has CDR1 KGHSH and CDR2 LQKENI. V gave up 2 bases and J gave up 8 bases, with 13 bases separating them. In addition, the sample was reused for a study of T cells expressing NK-cell markers. That report notes: Scientists made TCR beta cDNA using 5'RACE template switching with UMIs. In the group of eight sequenced donors, seven were HCMV-seropositive and one was seronegative. Within several experiments, an anti-gamma-delta TCR antibody kept the sorting limited to alpha-beta TCR T cells.

Sequencing used CD4+ T cells sorted from PBMCs, obtained about 13 days after vaccination. The V gene is TRBV18, the J gene TRBJ2-1; no clear D gene. The source of this sequence is a man aged 50-60 years who received an inactivated influenza vaccine. The CDR3 DNA sequence: TGTGCCAGCTCACCAGGGGTGCCCGTGGATGAGCAGTTCTTC. It specifies CASSPGVPVDEQFF.